The table lists the clone carrying this T cell receptor (beta chain) with a few counts. TCRdb processed the reads anew with MiXCR; each CDR3 protein has one entry. The data show 80,000 to 100,000 distinct CDR3 sequences, about 28% seen once. This sample is part of a study of type 1 regulatory T cells. Study context: T-allo10 is a Tr1-enriched, alloantigen-specific CD4 T cell product made in vitro.

The receptor was derived from a human donor in good health. Sequenced sample: CD4+ T cells, either the whole sample or a sorted fraction (not recorded which).

The CDR3 DNA reads as TGTGCCAGCGGCCTAAGAGACGTAGAGACCCAGTACTTC. It specifies CASGLRDVETQYF. This chain joins TRBV7-8 and TRBJ2-5; D is unresolved. Germline V lookup: CDR1 SGHVS, CDR2 FQNEAQ. The CDR3 length is 13 residues. Trimming left V 8 bases short and J 4 bases short, with 14 bases between.